One sample yielded the 27 T cell receptor beta chains listed below, sequenced in a study of spatial heterogeneity in lung cancer. The time point denotes: sample taken at primary tumor resection. Sequencing of whole RNA from tumor, nontumor lung or frozen PBMC involved no sorting. TCRdb processed the 5' RACE reads anew with MiXCR; each CDR3 protein has one entry. Among around 60,000 distinct CDR3 sequences, approximately 8.9% were seen once, and the ten largest hold approximately 15%. Here the sequenced sample was PBMCs, taken at surgery. The receptors shown here come from a female donor with early-stage non-small cell lung cancer.

With regard to this clonotype: This may be a read error, as it is one base from a much larger clone. The conserved final phenylalanine or tryptophan is absent from the CDR3, which likely points to a read error. Because the CDR3's place on the DNA is in doubt, the DNA is left out and the CDR3 is given as listed by TCRdb. V usage is TRBV11-2 and J usage is TRBJ2-4; TRBD2, the D gene given by the table, was not confirmed from the DNA. Germline V gene lookup returns CDR1 SGHAT and CDR2 FQNNGV. The CDR3 comprises 9 residues, both ends counted. This CDR3 reads CGSSLVCGD.

V and J are TRBV6-6 and TRBJ2-7; 12 bases align to TRBD1. The germline gives CDR1 MNHNY, CDR2 SVGAGI (reference sequence). This CDR3 contains 16 residues. The J segment lost 6 bases and the V segment lost 2 bases, leaving 8 bases of the junction unmatched. This chain's CDR3 is CASSYPGTGGAAEQYV. The CDR3 nucleotides are TGTGCCAGCAGTTACCCGGGGACAGGGGGCGCGGCCGAGCAGTACGTC.

V and J are TRBV20-1 and TRBJ1-6; 11 positions match TRBD1. V lost 1 base, J lost 6 bases, and 2 bases stayed unmatched. The CDR3 contains 15 residues. Germline V gene data show CDR1 as DFQATT and CDR2 as SNEGSKA (reference sequence). DNA of the CDR3: TGCAGTGCTAGAGTTGGGACAGGGGGTAATTCACCCCTCCACTTT. Protein: CSARVGTGGNSPLHF.

This clonotype came up many times. This chain links TRBV5-1 with TRBJ1-5, with 8 positions matching TRBD1. The CDR3 is 14 residues long. Germline assignment: CDR1 SGHRS and CDR2 YFSETQ. V was pared by 5 bases and J by 7 bases, with 8 bases of the junction left unmatched. In DNA form, the CDR3 reads TGCGCCAGCAGAAAAGACAGGGGAGGCCAGCCCCAGCATTTT. It specifies CASRKDRGGQPQHF.

This clonotype was observed many times. This sequence joins TRBV6-1 and TRBJ2-7; tentatively, D is TRBD1 (5 bases). Between the trimmed V and J ends, which lost 5 bases and 5 bases, there was a span of 10 bases. The germline V gene has CDR1 MNHNS and CDR2 SASEGT. There are 12 residues in the CDR3. The CDR3: CASSLRGDEQYV. As DNA, the CDR3 is TGTGCCAGCAGTCTAAGGGGTGACGAGCAGTACGTC.

This clonotype was observed many times. In DNA, the CDR3 is TGTGCCAGCAGCCGCGGACTATCCACAGATACGCAGTATTTT. Translation: CASSRGLSTDTQYF. V is TRBV7-2 and J is TRBJ2-3; maybe TRBD2 (6 bases). V was cut by 5 bases and J by 2 bases, with 11 bases left in between. Per germline, CDR1 SGHTA and CDR2 FQGNSA. The CDR3 has 14 amino acids.

The gene calls are TRBV15 and TRBJ2-3; 7 bases are a match to TRBD2. V was pared by 0 bases and J by 9 bases, with 9 bases of the junction left unmatched. This CDR3 has 15 residues. Germline-derived CDR1 and CDR2 are LNHNV and YYDKDF (reference sequence). The CDR3 sequence is CATSREDRDYETQYF. The CDR3, as DNA: TGTGCCACCAGCAGAGAAGACCGGGACTATGAGACGCAGTATTTT.

This clonotype appeared many times. The rearrangement joins TRBV7-7 to TRBJ2-1; D perhaps matches TRBD1 (6 bases). Germline V lookup: CDR1 SSHAT, CDR2 FNYEAQ (reference sequence). The CDR3 consists of 13 residues. The V and J ends lost 5 bases and 4 bases respectively, with 9 bases between them. This CDR3 reads CASSVDRYNEQFF. The CDR3 DNA sequence: TGTGCCAGCAGCGTGGACAGATACAATGAGCAGTTCTTC.

The chain is built from TRBV6-6 and TRBJ1-6, with D unclear. Germline V gives CDR1 MNHNY, CDR2 SVGAGI (reference sequence). V was pared by 8 bases and J by 7 bases, with 15 bases between. The CDR3 totals 14 residues. The CDR3 DNA is TGTGCCAGCTCGCAACTACGGGAGAATTCACCCCTCCACTTT. The encoded protein is CASSQLRENSPLHF.

The CDR3 is CASSNAGTGPTDTQYF. The CDR3 nucleotides read TGTGCCAGCAGTAACGCCGGGACAGGACCCACAGATACGCAGTATTTT. V and J are TRBV12-3 or TRBV12-4 and TRBJ2-3, with 8 bases identical to TRBD1. V was clipped by 5 bases and J by 2 bases; unmatched bases: 9. This CDR3 spans 16 amino acids.

In this sample, this clonotype turned up a few times. The rearrangement joins TRBV11-1 to TRBJ1-6, with D perhaps matching TRBD1 (6 bases). V was pared by 5 bases and J by 11 bases, with 19 bases between. The germline CDR1 and CDR2 sequences are SGHAT and FQDESV (reference sequence). The CDR3 totals 15 residues. In DNA form, the CDR3 reads TGTGCCAGCAGCGCGGGGGACATTTTAAGGGCACCCCTCCACTTT. Amino acids: CASSAGDILRAPLHF.

In this sample, this clonotype turned up a few times. The genes are TRBV3-1 and TRBJ1-2; D might be TRBD1 (6 bases). Germline V lookup: CDR1 LGHDT, CDR2 YNNKEL (reference sequence). The CDR3 has 15 amino acids. The ends were cut back, 0 bases at V and 6 bases at J, with 14 bases in the middle. The CDR3 sequence: CASSQDGGSFNGYTF. The DNA for the CDR3 is TGTGCCAGCAGCCAAGACGGGGGCAGTTTCAATGGCTACACCTTC.

This clonotype was detected only a few times. The CDR3 nucleotides read TGCGCCAGCAGCCCTGGACAAGACCAAGAGACCCAGTACTTC. Translated: CASSPGQDQETQYF. V is TRBV5-1 and J is TRBJ2-5; D possibly corresponds to TRBD1 (5 bases). Germline assignment: CDR1 SGHRS and CDR2 YFSETQ. The V gene lost 4 bases and the J gene lost 0 bases, with 10 bases spanning the gap. This CDR3 is 14 amino acids long.

The genes are TRBV2 and TRBJ1-6; 7 bases fit TRBD1. Germline V gives CDR1 SNHLY, CDR2 FYNNEI. Losses at the gene ends were 0 bases for V and 9 bases for J; bases not matched to a gene: 5. The CDR3 sequence is 15 residues long. CDR3 loop: CASSEAKAGGSPLHF. CDR3 nucleotides: TGTGCCAGCAGTGAAGCGAAGGCAGGGGGTTCACCCCTCCACTTT.

J is TRBJ2-7 and V is TRBV5-6, with D perhaps TRBD1 or TRBD2 (5 bases each). Germline-derived CDR1 and CDR2 are SGHDT and YYEEEE. Trimming left V 4 bases short and J 4 bases short, with 15 bases between. The CDR3 covers 14 residues. CDR3 sequence: CASSPSGAGYEQYV. DNA of the CDR3: TGTGCCAGCAGCCCTTCCGGGGCGGGTTACGAGCAGTACGTC.

The J gene is TRBJ1-4, the V gene TRBV7-8; 11 bases line up with TRBD1. Germline trimming cut 5 bases from V and 7 bases from J; bases unmatched to any gene: 3. In germline, CDR1 is SGHVS, CDR2 FQNEAQ. This CDR3 has 14 residues. The CDR3 here is CASSRTGGGEKLFF. DNA of the CDR3: TGTGCCAGCAGCCGGACAGGGGGCGGTGAAAAACTGTTTTTT.

This clonotype turned up a few times. The chain is built from TRBV18 and TRBJ1-4; D is unclear. Germline assignment: CDR1 KGHSH and CDR2 LQKENI. Trimming took 8 bases from V and 0 from J, leaving 10 bases between them. The CDR3 contains 14 residues. The CDR3 protein is CASAPAPTNEKLFF. As DNA, the CDR3 is TGTGCCAGCGCTCCGGCTCCAACTAATGAAAAACTGTTTTTT.

This clonotype showed up many times. The rearrangement uses TRBV28 and TRBJ1-2; D remains unclear. The length of the CDR3 is 14 residues. Trimming took 8 bases from V and 0 from J, leaving 13 bases between them. CDR1 is MDHEN, CDR2 SYDVKM, per germline. The CDR3 nucleotides are TGTGCCAGCTGTCTAGGGAGCACTAACTATGGCTACACCTTC. Translation gives CASCLGSTNYGYTF.

This clonotype was detected only a few times. The V gene is TRBV13, the J gene TRBJ2-5, with D hard to call. The CDR3 runs 13 residues. Germline CDR1 reads PRHDT; CDR2 reads FYEKMQ (reference sequence). Trimming left V 0 bases short and J 5 bases short, with 7 bases between. CDR3 amino acids: CASSLGRMETQYF. The DNA of the CDR3 is TGTGCCAGCAGCTTAGGCCGTATGGAGACCCAGTACTTC.

This clonotype was seen more than once but under ten times. V gene TRBV14 combines with J gene TRBJ1-2; D perhaps matches TRBD1 (6 bases). The V end was cut by 4 bases, the J end by 6 bases, with 18 bases between. The CDR3 loop spans 15 amino acids. Germline V lookup: CDR1 SGHDN, CDR2 FVKESK. CDR3 coding DNA: TGTGCCAGCAGCCCTCGAGGGGGGGCGTTCGATGGCTACACCTTC. Translating gives CASSPRGGAFDGYTF.

The V and J genes are TRBV5-1 and TRBJ1-3; the D gene is possibly TRBD1 (5 bases). Trimming shortened V by 0 bases and J by 4 bases, and 11 bases separated the two germline ends. Germline CDR1 is SGHRS and CDR2 is YFSETQ. CDR3 length equals 15 residues. This CDR3 reads CASSLDGTSGNTIYF. CDR3 in DNA: TGCGCCAGCAGCTTGGATGGGACGTCGGGAAACACCATATATTTT.

This clonotype was detected a few times. The gene calls are TRBV6-5 and TRBJ2-1, with D unclear. The ends were cut back, 6 bases at V and 7 bases at J, with 13 bases in the middle. From germline, CDR1 is MNHEY and CDR2 SVGAGI. The CDR3 has 13 amino acids. CDR3 DNA sequence: TGTGCCAGCAGGTCGGGCGACGGAAATGAGCAGTTCTTC. Residues: CASRSGDGNEQFF.

This clonotype was seen ten or more times. The V and J genes are TRBV28 and TRBJ1-1, with 7 positions matching TRBD1. Germline V gene lookup returns CDR1 MDHEN and CDR2 SYDVKM. The V segment lost 7 bases and the J segment 3 bases; nucleotides outside the gene matches: 8. The CDR3 is made up of 14 amino acids. CDR3 nucleotide sequence: TGTGCCAGCAACTTCAGGGGGTGGGACACTGAAGCTTTCTTT. Amino acid sequence: CASNFRGWDTEAFF.

The chain joins TRBV6-1 to TRBJ2-3; D possibly corresponds to TRBD1 (6 bases). The V gene's germline CDR1 is MNHNS and CDR2 SASEGT. Trimming removed 2 bases from V and 3 bases from J, with 9 bases in between. The CDR3 loop spans 14 amino acids. The DNA of the CDR3 is TGTGCCAGCAGTGAACCAGGGGCTACAGATACGCAGTATTTT. Amino acids: CASSEPGATDTQYF.

CDR3: CASSAFADTQYF. The CDR3 nucleotides are TGTGCCAGCAGTGCCTTCGCAGATACGCAGTATTTT. The chain is built from TRBV21-1 and TRBJ2-3. TRBV21-1 represents a pseudogene. The CDR3 has 12 residues.

The chain carries TRBV9 and TRBJ2-7, with 8 bases fitting TRBD2. From germline, CDR1 is SGDLS and CDR2 YYNGEE. This CDR3 region has 18 residues. The V and J ends lost 2 bases and 2 bases, in that order; junction bases with no gene match: 15. The CDR3: CASSVSSGMRLTPYEQYF. In DNA form, the CDR3 reads TGTGCCAGCAGCGTTAGTAGCGGGATGAGGCTTACCCCCTACGAGCAGTACTTC.

J is TRBJ2-5 and V is TRBV7-2, with TRBD2 matching over 9 bases. This CDR3 is 15 amino acids long. The V segment lost 1 base and the J segment 6 bases; nucleotides outside the gene matches: 6. In germline, CDR1 is SGHTA, CDR2 FQGNSA. The CDR3 sequence: CASSLVGSGGQTQYF. As DNA, the CDR3 is TGTGCCAGCAGCTTAGTAGGTAGCGGGGGCCAGACCCAGTACTTC.